This TCR beta chain is drawn from a study of STAT5B mutations in CD4+ large granular lymphocyte leukemia. As regards this clone: Its target is unknown.

Study-level results: The CD4+ versus CD8+ T-LGLL clonality difference may reflect limited sample size. Patient CD4-sorted repertoires stayed more clonal than healthy ones after leukemic-clone removal.

Sequenced by immunoSEQ multiplex PCR; TCRdb stores in-frame clones only, minus some. The table has tens of thousands of clones, roughly 78% seen once. This receptor was identified in a human donor in good health. The sequenced sample was CD4+ T cells from blood buffy coats.

CDR3 bases: TGTGCCAGCAGCCAATCCGACGGGGGCGCTGGCAATGAGCAGTTCTTC. This translates into CASSQSDGGAGNEQFF. The chain couples TRBV14 to TRBJ2-1; D could derive from TRBD1 or TRBD2 (6 bases each). The length of the CDR3 is 16 residues. V was clipped by 2 bases and J by 6 bases, with 17 bases between them. CDR1 SGHDN and CDR2 FVKESK come from the germline V gene. Full variable domain (missing parts from reference TRBV14 and TRBJ2-1): EAGVTQFPSHSVIEKGQTVTLRCDPISGHDNLYWYRRVMGKEIKFLLHFVKESKQDESGMPNNRFLAERTGGTYSTLKVQPAELEDSGVYFCASSQSDGGAGNEQFFGPGTRLTVL.